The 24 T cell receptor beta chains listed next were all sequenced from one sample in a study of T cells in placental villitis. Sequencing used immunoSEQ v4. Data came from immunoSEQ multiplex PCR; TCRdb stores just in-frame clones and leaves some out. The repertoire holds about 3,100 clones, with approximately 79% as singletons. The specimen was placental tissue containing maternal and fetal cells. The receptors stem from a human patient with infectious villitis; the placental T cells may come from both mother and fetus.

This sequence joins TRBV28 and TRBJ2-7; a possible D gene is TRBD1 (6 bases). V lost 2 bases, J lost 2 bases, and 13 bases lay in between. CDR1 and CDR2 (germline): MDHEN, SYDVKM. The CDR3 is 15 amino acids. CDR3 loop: CASSLGIQGPYEQYV. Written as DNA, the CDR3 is TGTGCCAGCAGTTTAGGAATTCAGGGGCCCTACGAGCAGTACGTC.

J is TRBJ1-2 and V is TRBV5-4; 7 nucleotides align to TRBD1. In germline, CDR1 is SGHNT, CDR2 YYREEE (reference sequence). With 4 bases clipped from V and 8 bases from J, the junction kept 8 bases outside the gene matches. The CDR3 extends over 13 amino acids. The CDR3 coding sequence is TGTGCCAGCAGCCCCCAGGGGGGCCGGGGCTACACCTTC. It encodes CASSPQGGRGYTF. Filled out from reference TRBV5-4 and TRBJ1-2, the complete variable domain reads ETGVTQSPTHLIKTRGQQVTLRCSSQSGHNTVSWYQQALGQGPQFIFQYYREEENGRGNFPPRFSGLQFPNYSSELNVNALELDDSALYLCASSPQGGRGYTFGSGTRLTVV.

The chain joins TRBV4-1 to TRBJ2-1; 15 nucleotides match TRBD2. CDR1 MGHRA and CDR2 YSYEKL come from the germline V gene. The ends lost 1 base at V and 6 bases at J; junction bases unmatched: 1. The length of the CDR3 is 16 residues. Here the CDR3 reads CASSQGTSGGANEQFF. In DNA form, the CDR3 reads TGCGCCAGCAGCCAAGGGACTAGCGGGGGGGCCAATGAGCAGTTCTTC.

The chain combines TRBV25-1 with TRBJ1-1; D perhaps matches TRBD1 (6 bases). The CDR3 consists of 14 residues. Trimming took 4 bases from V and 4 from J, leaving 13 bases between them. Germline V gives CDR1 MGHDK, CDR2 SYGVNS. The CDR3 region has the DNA TGTGCCAGCAGTGGTACAGGGCGGGGCACTGAAGCTTTCTTT. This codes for CASSGTGRGTEAFF.

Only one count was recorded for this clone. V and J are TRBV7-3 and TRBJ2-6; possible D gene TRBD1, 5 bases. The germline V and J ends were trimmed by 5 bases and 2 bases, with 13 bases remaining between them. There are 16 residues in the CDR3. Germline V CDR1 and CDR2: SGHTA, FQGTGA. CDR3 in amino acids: CASSGVLGAGANVLTF. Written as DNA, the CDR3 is TGTGCCAGCAGCGGTGTATTAGGGGCTGGGGCCAACGTCCTGACTTTC.

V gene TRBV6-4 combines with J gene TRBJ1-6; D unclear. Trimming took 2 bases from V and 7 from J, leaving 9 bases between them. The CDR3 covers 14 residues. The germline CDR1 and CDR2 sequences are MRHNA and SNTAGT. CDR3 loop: CASSDGQWNSPLHF. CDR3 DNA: TGTGCCAGCAGTGACGGGCAGTGGAATTCACCCCTCCACTTT.

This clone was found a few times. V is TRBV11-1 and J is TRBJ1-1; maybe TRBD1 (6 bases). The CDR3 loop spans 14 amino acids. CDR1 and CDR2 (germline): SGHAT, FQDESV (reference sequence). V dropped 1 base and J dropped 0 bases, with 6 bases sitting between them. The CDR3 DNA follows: TGTGCCAGCAGCTTAGGGACAGTGAACACTGAAGCTTTCTTT. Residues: CASSLGTVNTEAFF.

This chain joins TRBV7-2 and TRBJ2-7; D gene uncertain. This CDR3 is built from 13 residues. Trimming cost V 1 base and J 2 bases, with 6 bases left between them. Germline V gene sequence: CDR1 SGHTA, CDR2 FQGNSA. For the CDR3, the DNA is TGTGCCAGCAGCTTAGGACGGGCCTACGAGCAGTACTTC. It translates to CASSLGRAYEQYF.

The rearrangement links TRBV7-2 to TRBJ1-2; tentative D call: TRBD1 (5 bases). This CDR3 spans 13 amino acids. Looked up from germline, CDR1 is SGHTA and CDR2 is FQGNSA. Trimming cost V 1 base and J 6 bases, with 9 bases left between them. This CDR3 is CASSLGGRNGYTF. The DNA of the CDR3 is TGTGCCAGCAGCTTAGGGGGGAGAAATGGCTACACCTTC.

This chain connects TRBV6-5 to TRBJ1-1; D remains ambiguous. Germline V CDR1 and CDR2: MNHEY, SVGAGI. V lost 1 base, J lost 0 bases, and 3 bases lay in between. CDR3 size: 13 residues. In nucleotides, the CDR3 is TGTGCCAGCAGTTACTATATGAACACTGAAGCTTTCTTT. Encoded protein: CASSYYMNTEAFF.

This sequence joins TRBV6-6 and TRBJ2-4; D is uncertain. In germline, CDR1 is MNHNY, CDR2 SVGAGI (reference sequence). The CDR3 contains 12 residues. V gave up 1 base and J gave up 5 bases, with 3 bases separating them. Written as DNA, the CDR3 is TGTGCCAGCAGTTACTATCAAAACATTCAGTACTTC. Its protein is CASSYYQNIQYF.

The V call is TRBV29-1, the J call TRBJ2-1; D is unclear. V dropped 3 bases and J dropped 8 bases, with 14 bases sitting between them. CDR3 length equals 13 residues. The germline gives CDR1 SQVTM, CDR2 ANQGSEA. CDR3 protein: CSVDEVPRHEQFF. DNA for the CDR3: TGCAGCGTTGACGAGGTCCCCCGGCATGAGCAGTTCTTC.

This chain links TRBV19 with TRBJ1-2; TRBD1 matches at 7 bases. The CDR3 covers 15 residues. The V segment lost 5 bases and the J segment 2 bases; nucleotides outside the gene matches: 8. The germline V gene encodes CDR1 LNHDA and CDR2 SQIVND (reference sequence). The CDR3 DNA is TGTGCCAGTAGTCCCCCAGGGGGATCGAACTATGGCTACACCTTC. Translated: CASSPPGGSNYGYTF.

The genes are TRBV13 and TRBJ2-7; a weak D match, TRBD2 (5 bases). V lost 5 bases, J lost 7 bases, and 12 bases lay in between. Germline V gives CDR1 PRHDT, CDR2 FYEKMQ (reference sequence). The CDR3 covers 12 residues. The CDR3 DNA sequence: TGTGCCAGCAGCCCGGGTACGGGGGAGCAGTACTTC. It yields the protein CASSPGTGEQYF. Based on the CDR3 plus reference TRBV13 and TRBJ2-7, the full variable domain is AAGVIQSPRHLIKEKRETATLKCYPIPRHDTVYWYQQGPGQDPQFLISFYEKMQSDKGSIPDRFSAQQFSDYHSELNMSSLELGDSALYFCASSPGTGEQYFGPGTRLTVT.

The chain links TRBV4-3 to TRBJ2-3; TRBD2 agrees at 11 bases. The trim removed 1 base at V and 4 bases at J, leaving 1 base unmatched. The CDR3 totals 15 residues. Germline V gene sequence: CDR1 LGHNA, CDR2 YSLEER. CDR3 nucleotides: TGCGCCAGCAGCCAAGTAGCGGGGGGGGCAGATACGCAGTATTTT. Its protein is CASSQVAGGADTQYF.

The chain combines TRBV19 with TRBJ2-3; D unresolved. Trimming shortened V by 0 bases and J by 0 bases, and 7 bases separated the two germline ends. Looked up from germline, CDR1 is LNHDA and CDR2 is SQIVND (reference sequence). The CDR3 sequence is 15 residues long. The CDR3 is CASSIEGSSTDTQYF. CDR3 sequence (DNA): TGTGCCAGTAGTATAGAGGGGTCTAGCACAGATACGCAGTATTTT. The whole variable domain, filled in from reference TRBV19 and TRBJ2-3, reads DGGITQSPKYLFRKEGQNVTLSCEQNLNHDAMYWYRQDPGQGLRLIYYSQIVNDFQKGDIAEGYSVSREKKESFPLTVTSAQKNPTAFYLCASSIEGSSTDTQYFGPGTRLTVL.

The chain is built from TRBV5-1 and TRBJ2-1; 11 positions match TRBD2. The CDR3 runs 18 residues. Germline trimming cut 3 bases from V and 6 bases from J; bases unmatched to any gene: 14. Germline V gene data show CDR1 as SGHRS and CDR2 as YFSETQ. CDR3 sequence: CASSSSSSDSGGANEQFF. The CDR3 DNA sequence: TGCGCCAGCAGCTCCAGTTCCTCTGATAGCGGGGGGGCCAATGAGCAGTTCTTC.

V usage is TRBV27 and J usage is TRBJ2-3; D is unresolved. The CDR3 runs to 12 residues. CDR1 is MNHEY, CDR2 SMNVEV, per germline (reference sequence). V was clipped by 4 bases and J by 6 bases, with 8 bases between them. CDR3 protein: CASSSVPDTQYF. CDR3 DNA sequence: TGTGCCAGCAGTTCGGTACCCGATACGCAGTATTTT.

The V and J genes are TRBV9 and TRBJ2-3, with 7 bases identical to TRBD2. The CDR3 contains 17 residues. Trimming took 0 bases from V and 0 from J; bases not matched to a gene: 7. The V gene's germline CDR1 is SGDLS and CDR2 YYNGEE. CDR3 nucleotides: TGTGCCAGCAGCGTAGGGGTCGGGACTATCAGCACAGATACGCAGTATTTT. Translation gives CASSVGVGTISTDTQYF.

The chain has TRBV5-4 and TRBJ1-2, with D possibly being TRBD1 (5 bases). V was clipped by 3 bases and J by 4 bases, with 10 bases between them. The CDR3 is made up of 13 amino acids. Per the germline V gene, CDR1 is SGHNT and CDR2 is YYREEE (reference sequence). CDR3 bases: TGTGCCAGCAGCTCCGGGACGGTCTATGGCTACACCTTC. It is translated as CASSSGTVYGYTF.

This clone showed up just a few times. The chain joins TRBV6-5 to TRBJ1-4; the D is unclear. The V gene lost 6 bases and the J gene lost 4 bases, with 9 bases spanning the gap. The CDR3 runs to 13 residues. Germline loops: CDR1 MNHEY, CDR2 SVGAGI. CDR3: CASSTQVNEKLFF. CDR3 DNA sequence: TGTGCCAGCAGCACTCAGGTTAATGAAAAACTGTTTTTT.

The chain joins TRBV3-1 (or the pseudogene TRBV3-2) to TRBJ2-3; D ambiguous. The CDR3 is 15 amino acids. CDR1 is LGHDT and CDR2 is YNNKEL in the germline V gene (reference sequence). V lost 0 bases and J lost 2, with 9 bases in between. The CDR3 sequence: CASSQDKRLTDTQYF. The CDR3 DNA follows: TGTGCCAGCAGCCAAGATAAGCGCCTCACAGATACGCAGTATTTT.

CDR3 loop: CASSIDGRSYNEQFF. The CDR3 bases are TGTGCCAGTAGTATAGATGGTCGGAGTTACAATGAGCAGTTCTTC. The chain carries TRBV19 and TRBJ2-1; D gene ambiguous. The CDR3 has 15 amino acids. Looked up from germline, CDR1 is LNHDA and CDR2 is SQIVND (reference sequence). Trimming removed 0 bases from V and 4 bases from J, with 10 bases in between.

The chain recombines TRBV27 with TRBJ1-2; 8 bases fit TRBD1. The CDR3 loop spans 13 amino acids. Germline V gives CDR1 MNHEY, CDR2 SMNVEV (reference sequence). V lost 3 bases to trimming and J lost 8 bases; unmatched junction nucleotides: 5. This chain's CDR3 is CASSFDRGRGYTF. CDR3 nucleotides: TGTGCCAGCAGTTTCGACAGGGGTCGAGGCTACACCTTC.